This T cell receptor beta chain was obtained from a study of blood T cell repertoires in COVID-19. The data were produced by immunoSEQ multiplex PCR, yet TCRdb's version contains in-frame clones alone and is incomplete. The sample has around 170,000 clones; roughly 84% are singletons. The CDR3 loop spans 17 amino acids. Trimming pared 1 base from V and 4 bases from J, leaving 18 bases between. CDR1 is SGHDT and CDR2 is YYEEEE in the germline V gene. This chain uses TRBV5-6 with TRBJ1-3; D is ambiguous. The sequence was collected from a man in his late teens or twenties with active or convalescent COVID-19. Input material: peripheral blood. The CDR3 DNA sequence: TGTGCCAGCAGCTTGCTGTATGAACAGTCATCAGGAAACACCATATATTTT. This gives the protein CASSLLYEQSSGNTIYF.